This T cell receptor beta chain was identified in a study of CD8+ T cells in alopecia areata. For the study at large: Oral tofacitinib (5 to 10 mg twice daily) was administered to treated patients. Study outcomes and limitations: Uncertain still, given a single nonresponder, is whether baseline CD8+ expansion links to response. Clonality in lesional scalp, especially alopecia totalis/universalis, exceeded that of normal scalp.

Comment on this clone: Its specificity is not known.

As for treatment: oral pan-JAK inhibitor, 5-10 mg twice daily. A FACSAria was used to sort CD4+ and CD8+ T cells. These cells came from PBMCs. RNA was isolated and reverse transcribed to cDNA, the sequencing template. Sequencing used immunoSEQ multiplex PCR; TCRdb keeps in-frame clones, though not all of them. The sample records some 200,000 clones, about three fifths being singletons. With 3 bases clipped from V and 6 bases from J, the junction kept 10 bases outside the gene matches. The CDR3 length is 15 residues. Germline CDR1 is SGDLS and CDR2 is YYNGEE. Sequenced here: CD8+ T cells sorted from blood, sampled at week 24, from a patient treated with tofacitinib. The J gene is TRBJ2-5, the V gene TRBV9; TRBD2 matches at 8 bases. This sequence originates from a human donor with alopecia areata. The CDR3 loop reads CASSDQLGTRKTQYF. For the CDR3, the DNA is TGTGCCAGCAGCGACCAACTCGGGACTAGAAAGACCCAGTACTTC. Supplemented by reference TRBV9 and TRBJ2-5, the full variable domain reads DSGVTQTPKHLITATGQRVTLRCSPRSGDLSVYWYQQSLDQGLQFLIQYYNGEERAKGNILERFSAQQFPDLHSELNLSSLELGDSALYFCASSDQLGTRKTQYFGPGTRLLVL.